A selection of T cell receptor beta chains follows, all from one sample in a study of vaccination and CD4 T cells after COVID-19. One entry per CDR3 protein results from TCRdb running MiXCR on the PCR reads. The top ten clones hold 7.6% of a sample with 8,500 to 10,000 distinct CDR3 sequences, about 60% of them seen once. Their specific antigens are unknown. The sample taken for sequencing was CD4+ T cells from blood, cultured in vitro. These receptors were obtained from a human donor who had recovered from COVID-19. Both conserved end residues are part of each CDR3. Each record gives: clone size, J gene, V gene, D gene, CDR3 DNA, CDR3 protein. The D gene is left open where the match is weak. Clone sizes are given selectively: once, few, many, or a class where the clone is expanded.

size: few
J: TRBJ2-2
V: TRBV20-1
D: NA
DNA: TGCAGTGCTAGAAATCCCATGGAACCCACCGGGGAGCTGTTTTTT
CDR3: CSARNPMEPTGELFF

size: few
J: TRBJ1-2
V: TRBV20-1
D: TRBD1
DNA: TGCAGTGCTATTAGACAGGGGACGCCTCGTAACTATGGCTACACCTTC
CDR3: CSAIRQGTPRNYGYTF

size: few
J: TRBJ1-1
V: TRBV20-1
D: TRBD1
DNA: TGCAGTGCTAGAGATCCGGGACAGGGAGATGGAGATGACACTGAAGCTTTCTTT
CDR3: CSARDPGQGDGDDTEAFF

size: few
J: TRBJ1-5
V: TRBV24-1
D: TRBD1
DNA: TGTGCCACCAGTGATGCACAGGGGGCGGTGGATCAGCCCCAGCATTTT
CDR3: CATSDAQGAVDQPQHF

size: few
J: TRBJ1-5
V: TRBV12-3/TRBV12-4
D: NA
DNA: TGTGCCAGCAGCCACGGACGGTTTAGCAATCAGCCCCAGCATTTT
CDR3: CASSHGRFSNQPQHF

size: NA
J: TRBJ1-1
V: TRBV5-8
D: NA
DNA: TGTGCCAGCAGCTTGGGTCCAGCTGAAGCTTTCTTT
CDR3: CASSLGPAEAFF

size: few
J: TRBJ1-1
V: TRBV6-1
D: NA
DNA: TGTGCCAGCGGCAGGGTGGCCGACACTGAAGCTTTCTTT
CDR3: CASGRVADTEAFF

size: NA
J: TRBJ2-7
V: TRBV6-5
D: NA
DNA: TGTGCCAGCAGTTACGGTGACAGGCGATCCTACGAGCAGTACTTC
CDR3: CASSYGDRRSYEQYF

size: NA
J: TRBJ2-7
V: TRBV7-2
D: TRBD1
DNA: TGTGCCAGCAGCTTAACCGGGACAGGGGAGTTCGAGCAGTACTTC
CDR3: CASSLTGTGEFEQYF

size: NA
J: TRBJ1-2
V: TRBV5-1
D: TRBD1
DNA: TGCGCCAGCAGCTTAGTTACAGGGGGCGACTATGGCTACACCTTC
CDR3: CASSLVTGGDYGYTF

size: few
J: TRBJ2-7
V: TRBV20-1
D: TRBD2
DNA: TGCAGTGCTCCTTCGGGGCGGGGGGTCTCCTACGAGCAGTACTTC
CDR3: CSAPSGRGVSYEQYF

size: few
J: TRBJ1-2
V: TRBV20-1
D: NA
DNA: TGCAGTGCTAGGGTACAGGGAAACTATGGCTACACCTTC
CDR3: CSARVQGNYGYTF

size: NA
J: TRBJ1-5
V: TRBV10-3
D: TRBD1
DNA: TGTGCCATCAGCCGACAGGGGCAGCCCCAGCATTTT
CDR3: CAISRQGQPQHF

size: NA
J: TRBJ2-3
V: TRBV7-2
D: TRBD2
DNA: TGTGCCAGCAGCGGACCCCCGGTTGGACTAGCGGGGGGGAGCACAGATACGCAGTATTTT
CDR3: CASSGPPVGLAGGSTDTQYF

size: NA
J: TRBJ1-6
V: TRBV15
D: NA
DNA: TGTGCCACCAGCAGAGAACGGCAGAATTCACCCCTCCACTTT
CDR3: CATSRERQNSPLHF

size: NA
J: TRBJ2-7
V: TRBV10-3
D: TRBD1
DNA: TGTGCCATCAGTGATAAGGGACAGGACAAGGGCGAGCAGTACTTC
CDR3: CAISDKGQDKGEQYF

size: NA
J: TRBJ2-7
V: TRBV12-3/TRBV12-4
D: NA
DNA: TGTGCCAGCAGTTTGGCAACCAATGCGGGTGAGCAGTACTTC
CDR3: CASSLATNAGEQYF

size: NA
J: TRBJ2-1
V: TRBV20-1
D: NA
DNA: TGCAGTGCTTTGTCTAGGGTAGGCTATGAGCAGTTCTTC
CDR3: CSALSRVGYEQFF

size: NA
J: TRBJ1-2
V: TRBV28
D: NA
DNA: TGTGCCAGCAGTTTCCTCCGGGACGCTGGCTACACCTTC
CDR3: CASSFLRDAGYTF

size: NA
J: TRBJ2-7
V: TRBV27
D: TRBD1
DNA: TGTGCCAGCAGTCCAATAAAGGGGACAGAGCCCTACGAGCAGTACTTC
CDR3: CASSPIKGTEPYEQYF

size: NA
J: TRBJ1-5
V: TRBV6-2/TRBV6-3
D: NA
DNA: TGTGCCAGCAATTCGAGATATAGCAATCAGCCCCAGCATTTT
CDR3: CASNSRYSNQPQHF

size: few
J: TRBJ1-5
V: TRBV7-2
D: NA
DNA: TGTGCCAGCAGCTCCTATAGCAATCAGCCCCAGCATTTT
CDR3: CASSSYSNQPQHF

size: few
J: TRBJ2-4
V: TRBV7-2
D: TRBD1
DNA: TGTGCCAGCAGCCCCGAACAGGGGAGAGGCAAAAACATTCAGTACTTC
CDR3: CASSPEQGRGKNIQYF

size: NA
J: TRBJ1-4
V: TRBV20-1
D: NA
DNA: TGCAGTGCTGCGGATGGAGAAAAACTGTTTTTT
CDR3: CSAADGEKLFF

size: NA
J: TRBJ1-1
V: TRBV7-8
D: NA
DNA: TGTGCCAGCAGCTTAGTTTTTCGGTGGGCGGTGGGGTGGACTGAAGCTTTCTTT
CDR3: CASSLVFRWAVGWTEAFF

size: NA
J: TRBJ2-7
V: TRBV20-1
D: NA
DNA: TGCAGTGCTAGAAAGCCGGGGCGAAGCTACGAGCAGTACTTC
CDR3: CSARKPGRSYEQYF

size: few
J: TRBJ1-6
V: TRBV20-1
D: NA
DNA: TGCAGTGCCCCTCCGGAGGGCGTCTATAATTCACCCCTCCACTTT
CDR3: CSAPPEGVYNSPLHF

size: NA
J: TRBJ1-6
V: TRBV6-1
D: NA
DNA: TGTGCCAGCAGTCGCCCGGGACGGAATAAGGATTCACCCCTCCACTTT
CDR3: CASSRPGRNKDSPLHF

size: NA
J: TRBJ2-5
V: TRBV30
D: NA
DNA: TGTGCCTGGAGTGTACTTAAGGGTTTTGGGACCCAGTACTTC
CDR3: CAWSVLKGFGTQYF

size: NA
J: TRBJ2-6
V: TRBV20-1
D: TRBD1
DNA: TGCAGTGCTACAGGGGGTCGTGGGGCCAACGTCCTGACTTTC
CDR3: CSATGGRGANVLTF

size: NA
J: TRBJ1-2
V: TRBV30
D: TRBD1
DNA: TGTGCCTGGGAGACAGCAGGCAGGGGGGGCTACACCTTC
CDR3: CAWETAGRGGYTF

size: once
J: TRBJ2-1
V: TRBV19
D: TRBD2
DNA: TGTGCCAGTAGTATGCCCGGGACTAGCTATGAGCAGTTCTTC
CDR3: CASSMPGTSYEQFF

size: NA
J: TRBJ1-6
V: TRBV7-6
D: NA
DNA: TGTGCCAGCAGCTTAGGGCCTTATAATTCACCCCTCCACTTT
CDR3: CASSLGPYNSPLHF

size: NA
J: TRBJ2-2
V: TRBV12-3/TRBV12-4
D: NA
DNA: TGTGCCAGCAGTTTAGCGCTATCCGCCGGGGAGCTGTTTTTT
CDR3: CASSLALSAGELFF

size: few
J: TRBJ2-7
V: TRBV24-1
D: TRBD2
DNA: TGTGCCACCAACGGGACTAGCGGAACATACGAGCAGTACTTC
CDR3: CATNGTSGTYEQYF

size: NA
J: TRBJ2-7
V: TRBV18
D: NA
DNA: TGTGCCAGCTCACCGCTTGGAGGGTTTACCGAGCAGTACTTC
CDR3: CASSPLGGFTEQYF

size: NA
J: TRBJ1-2
V: TRBV7-2
D: NA
DNA: TGTGCCAGCAGAAAACCGGGCCCCTATGGCTACACCTTC
CDR3: CASRKPGPYGYTF

size: NA
J: TRBJ1-6
V: TRBV18
D: TRBD1
DNA: TGTGCCAGCTCACGGACAGGGAACGATTCACCCCTCCACTTT
CDR3: CASSRTGNDSPLHF

size: few
J: TRBJ2-3
V: TRBV7-2
D: NA
DNA: TGTGCCAGCAGCTTAAGGGTAACTGGGTTGGCAGATACGCAGTATTTT
CDR3: CASSLRVTGLADTQYF

size: NA
J: TRBJ2-2
V: TRBV10-2
D: NA
DNA: TGCGCCAGCAGACAGGGTGCCGGGGAGCTGTTTTTT
CDR3: CASRQGAGELFF

size: NA
J: TRBJ1-2
V: TRBV30
D: NA
DNA: TGTGCCTGGAGCTACCCAAACCCCAGGGGTGGCTACACCTTC
CDR3: CAWSYPNPRGGYTF

size: NA
J: TRBJ2-7
V: TRBV24-1
D: NA
DNA: TGTGCCACCAGTGAGTTGACCGGGACCGTTTCCTACGAGCAGTACTTC
CDR3: CATSELTGTVSYEQYF

size: NA
J: TRBJ2-1
V: TRBV20-1
D: NA
DNA: TGCAGTGCTAGTACTTTAGGTAGCTCCTACAATGAGCAGTTCTTC
CDR3: CSASTLGSSYNEQFF

size: NA
J: TRBJ1-1
V: TRBV10-2
D: NA
DNA: TGCGCCAGCAGTGACCAGGGGTTCGGCACTGAAGCTTTCTTT
CDR3: CASSDQGFGTEAFF

size: few
J: TRBJ2-3
V: TRBV7-8
D: NA
DNA: TGTGCCAGCAGCTTACTCGATAAGGAGTTCGGGGATACGCAGTATTTT
CDR3: CASSLLDKEFGDTQYF

size: NA
J: TRBJ1-2
V: TRBV19
D: NA
DNA: TGTGCCAGTAGTATAAGGGGGGCGGCTGGCTATGGCTACACCTTC
CDR3: CASSIRGAAGYGYTF

size: medium-sized
J: TRBJ2-5
V: TRBV6-2/TRBV6-3
D: TRBD2
DNA: TGTGCCAGCAGTTATTCTGGACTAGTCGCAGAGACCCAGTACTTC
CDR3: CASSYSGLVAETQYF

size: NA
J: TRBJ2-1
V: TRBV20-1
D: NA
DNA: TGCAGTGCTAGAGATCTACGCAGTAACAATGAGCAGTTCTTC
CDR3: CSARDLRSNNEQFF

size: few
J: TRBJ2-7
V: TRBV20-1
D: TRBD1
DNA: TGCAGTGCCCGACGGGGACAGGGCCTCTCCTACGAGCAGTACTTC
CDR3: CSARRGQGLSYEQYF

size: NA
J: TRBJ1-5
V: TRBV20-1
D: NA
DNA: TGCAGTGCTTCCCTACCGGGACCGATGCATCAGCCCCAGCATTTT
CDR3: CSASLPGPMHQPQHF

size: NA
J: TRBJ2-2
V: TRBV24-1
D: NA
DNA: TGTGCCACCAGTGATTTGGGCAGCAAAACCGGGGAGCTGTTTTTT
CDR3: CATSDLGSKTGELFF

size: NA
J: TRBJ1-6
V: TRBV20-1
D: NA
DNA: TGCAGTGCTAGAGATCTCGGCAAAACCTATAATTCACCCCTCCACTTT
CDR3: CSARDLGKTYNSPLHF

size: few
J: TRBJ2-2
V: TRBV20-1
D: NA
DNA: TGCAGTGCTAGCCCCTCCGCAGTCGCGAACACCGGGGAGCTGTTTTTT
CDR3: CSASPSAVANTGELFF

size: NA
J: TRBJ2-5
V: TRBV6-1
D: TRBD1
DNA: TGTGCCAGCAGTGAAATTGGGGACAGCATGAGGACCCAGTACTTC
CDR3: CASSEIGDSMRTQYF

size: NA
J: TRBJ1-2
V: TRBV7-2
D: NA
DNA: TGTGCCAGCAGCTTAGACAGACTCTATGGCTACACCTTC
CDR3: CASSLDRLYGYTF

size: NA
J: TRBJ1-2
V: TRBV6-1
D: NA
DNA: TGTGCCAGCCGACCAACCACCGGTAACTATGGCTACACCTTC
CDR3: CASRPTTGNYGYTF